The source of this T cell receptor beta chain is a study of blood T cell repertoires in COVID-19 (dated by TCRdb to the early 2020s). About the full investigation: Samples covering the acute and convalescent phases of COVID-19 were provided by collaborators in the United States, Italy and Spain. The prospective study material was composed of cDNA or gDNA derived from T cells, B-cell-depleted T cells, or PBMCs. Subjects who had been exposed to COVID-19, were actively infected with it, or had recovered from it provided the deeply sampled blood TCRbeta repertoires that made up the dataset. The repertoires were released in a freely available public database intended as a resource for research on the immune response to SARS-CoV-2. The samples were drawn from two sources: the first 160 participants of the ongoing ImmuneRACE study, and 1,000 to 1,500 subjects contributed by 6 global collaborators. The sample metadata nearly always contained a de-identified subject ID, COVID-19 status, age in years and sex. Where available, HLA class I and class II types were taken from metadata supplied by the sample provider and were not determined by assay-based typing.

CDR1 SGHAT and CDR2 FQNNGV are derived from the germline V gene. At the junction V is shortened by 4 bases and J by 10 bases; bases outside the gene matches: 11. Taken from cysteine to phenylalanine, the CDR3 has 15 residues. Just the 45-base CDR3 DNA is kept, in frame starting at base 1. The full study reports these points: The quantity of clinical and demographic metadata differed by source and by participant and was supplied without curation.

Regarding this clone: The antigen this receptor binds is unknown. Base quality data are lacking; no much larger clone is found one base away.

Collaborating institutions collected whole blood in K2EDTA tubes following their own protocols. Collaborator samples were shipped for TCRbeta analysis as frozen whole blood, isolated PBMCs, or DNA extracted from either sample type. The immunoSEQ Assay, a bias-controlled multiplex PCR, was used to amplify TCRbeta CDR3 regions from genomic DNA. The original pipeline was this. Within the assay, amplification of reference gene primers was used to estimate how many nucleated cells each sample contained. To quantify the absolute abundance of each unique TCRbeta CDR3 rearrangement, sequence reads were collapsed and filtered. Productive Simpson clonality was computed per sample as the square root of Simpson's diversity index over productive rearrangements. TCRdb stores this immuneACCESS table with in-frame sequences only. Part of the clones is absent; in the studies checked, under half of the shortfall reflects unresolved V genes, and no reason is known for the rest. For V, J and clone size, that table is used; D and trimming come from the DNA. Recorded for this sample are roughly 100,000 clones; 81% of them occurred a single time. Roughly 10% of the sample goes to the ten largest clones.

This clonotype originated in a woman in her 70s with acute or convalescent COVID-19. In this chain, TRBV11-2 is recombined with TRBJ1-4, with 8 middle bases fitting TRBD1. Sample: peripheral blood. The nucleotide sequence reads as follows: TGTGCCAGCAGCTCGAACAGGGGGGTAAGGGGAAAACTGTTTTTT. It encodes CASSSNRGVRGKLFF.